This TCR beta chain was identified in a study of T cells in Graves' hyperthyroidism and ophthalmopathy. About the research overall: Any treatment followed the collection of peripheral blood at initial diagnosis.

V lost 5 bases and J lost 12, with 13 bases in between. This CDR3 has 11 amino acids. TCR beta CDR3 regions were amplified from RNA transcripts. The HTBI primer set drove a first-round RT-PCR of the TCR CDR3. Via MiXCR, TCRdb re-called the multiplex PCR reads, giving one row per CDR3 protein. The sample lists approximately 520,000 distinct CDR3 sequences, 20% to 25% occurring once. Used for diagnoses were clinical symptoms, serum thyroxine and TRAb, thyroid ultrasound and orbital computed tomography. Material: blood. The source of this sequence is a man between 18 and 29 years old with Graves' hyperthyroidism. V is TRBV12-3 or TRBV12-4 and J is TRBJ1-1; D is perhaps TRBD1 (5 bases). The DNA of the CDR3 is TGTGCCAGCAGTCCCGGGGGGAGGACTTTCTTT. Translated, it gives CASSPGGRTFF.